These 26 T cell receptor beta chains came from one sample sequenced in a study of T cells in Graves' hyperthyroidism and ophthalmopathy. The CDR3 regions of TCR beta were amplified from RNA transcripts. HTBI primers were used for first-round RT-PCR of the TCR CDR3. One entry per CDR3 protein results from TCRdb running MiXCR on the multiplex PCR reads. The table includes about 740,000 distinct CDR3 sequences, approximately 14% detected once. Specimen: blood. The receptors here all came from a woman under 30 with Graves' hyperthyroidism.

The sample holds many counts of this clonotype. CDR3 in amino acids: CASSSLAGGRETQYF. For the CDR3, the DNA is TGTGCCAGCAGTTCCTTAGCGGGAGGCAGGGAGACCCAGTACTTC. The gene calls are TRBV12-3 or TRBV12-4 and TRBJ2-5; 10 nucleotides agree with TRBD2. This CDR3 has 15 residues. With 4 bases clipped from V and 5 bases from J, the junction kept 7 bases outside the gene matches.

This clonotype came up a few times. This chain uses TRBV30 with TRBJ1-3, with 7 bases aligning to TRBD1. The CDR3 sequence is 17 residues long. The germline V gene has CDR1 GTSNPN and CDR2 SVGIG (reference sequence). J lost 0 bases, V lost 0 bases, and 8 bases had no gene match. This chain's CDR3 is CAWSVLGQFHSGNTIYF. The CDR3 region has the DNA TGTGCCTGGAGTGTTTTGGGACAGTTTCACTCTGGAAACACCATATATTTT.

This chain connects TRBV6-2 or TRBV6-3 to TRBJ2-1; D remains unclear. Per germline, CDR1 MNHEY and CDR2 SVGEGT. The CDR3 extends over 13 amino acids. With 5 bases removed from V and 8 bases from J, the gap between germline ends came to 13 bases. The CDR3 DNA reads TGTGCCAGCAGTCGCCGTTCGGGCCATGAGCAGTTCTTC. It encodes CASSRRSGHEQFF.

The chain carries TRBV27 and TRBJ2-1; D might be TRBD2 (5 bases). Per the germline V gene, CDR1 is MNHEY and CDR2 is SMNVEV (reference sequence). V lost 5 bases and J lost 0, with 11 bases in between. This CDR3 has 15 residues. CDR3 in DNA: TGTGCCAGCAGTCCGGACTGGCGCTCCTACAATGAGCAGTTCTTC. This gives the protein CASSPDWRSYNEQFF.

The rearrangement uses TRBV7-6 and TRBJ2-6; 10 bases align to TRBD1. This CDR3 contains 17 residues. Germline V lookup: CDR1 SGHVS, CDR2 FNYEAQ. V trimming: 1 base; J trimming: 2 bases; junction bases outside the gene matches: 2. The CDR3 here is CASSLVGQGTGANVLTF. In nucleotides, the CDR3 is TGTGCCAGCAGCTTAGTGGGACAGGGGACTGGGGCCAACGTCCTGACTTTC.

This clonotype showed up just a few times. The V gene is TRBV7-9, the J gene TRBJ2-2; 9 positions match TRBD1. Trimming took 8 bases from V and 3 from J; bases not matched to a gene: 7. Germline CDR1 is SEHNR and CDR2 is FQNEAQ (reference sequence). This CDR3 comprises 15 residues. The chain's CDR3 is CASASGQGYTGELFF. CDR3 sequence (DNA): TGTGCCAGCGCATCGGGACAGGGCTACACCGGGGAGCTGTTTTTT.

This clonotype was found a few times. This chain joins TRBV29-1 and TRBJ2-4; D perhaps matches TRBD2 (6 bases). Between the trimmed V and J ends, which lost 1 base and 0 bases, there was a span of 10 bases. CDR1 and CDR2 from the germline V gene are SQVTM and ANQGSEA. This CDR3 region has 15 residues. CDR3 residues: CSVEGGALAKNIQYF. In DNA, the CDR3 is TGCAGCGTTGAAGGCGGGGCCCTAGCCAAAAACATTCAGTACTTC.

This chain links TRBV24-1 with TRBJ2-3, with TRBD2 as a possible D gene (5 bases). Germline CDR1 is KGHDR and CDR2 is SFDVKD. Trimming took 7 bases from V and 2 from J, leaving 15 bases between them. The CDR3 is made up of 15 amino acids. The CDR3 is CATSSEAAFTDTQYF. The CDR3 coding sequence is TGTGCCACCAGCTCGGAAGCGGCCTTCACAGATACGCAGTATTTT.

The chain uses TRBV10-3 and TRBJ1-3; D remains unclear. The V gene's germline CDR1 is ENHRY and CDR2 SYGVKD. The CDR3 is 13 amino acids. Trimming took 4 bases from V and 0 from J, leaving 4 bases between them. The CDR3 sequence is CAISGVSGNTIYF. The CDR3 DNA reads TGTGCCATCAGTGGGGTCTCTGGAAACACCATATATTTT.

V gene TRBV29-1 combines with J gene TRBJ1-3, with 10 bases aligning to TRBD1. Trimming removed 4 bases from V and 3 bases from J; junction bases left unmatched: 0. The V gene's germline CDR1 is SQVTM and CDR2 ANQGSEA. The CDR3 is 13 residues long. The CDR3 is CSVGTGGGNTIYF. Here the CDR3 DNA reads TGCAGCGTTGGGACAGGGGGTGGAAACACCATATATTTT.

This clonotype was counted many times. DNA of the CDR3: TGCAGTGCTAGGCTGCGGGCCCGTTACGAGCAGTACTTC. Translated, it gives CSARLRARYEQYF. The gene calls are TRBV20-1 and TRBJ2-7, with D tentatively TRBD2 (5 bases). Deletions cut 3 bases from V and 4 bases from J, with 13 bases between. CDR3 size: 13 residues. Germline V CDR1 and CDR2: DFQATT, SNEGSKA (reference sequence).

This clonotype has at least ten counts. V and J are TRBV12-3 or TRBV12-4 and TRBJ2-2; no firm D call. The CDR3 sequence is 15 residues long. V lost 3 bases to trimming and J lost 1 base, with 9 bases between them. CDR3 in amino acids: CASSFQDLNTGELFF. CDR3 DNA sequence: TGTGCCAGCAGTTTTCAGGATTTGAACACCGGGGAGCTGTTTTTT.

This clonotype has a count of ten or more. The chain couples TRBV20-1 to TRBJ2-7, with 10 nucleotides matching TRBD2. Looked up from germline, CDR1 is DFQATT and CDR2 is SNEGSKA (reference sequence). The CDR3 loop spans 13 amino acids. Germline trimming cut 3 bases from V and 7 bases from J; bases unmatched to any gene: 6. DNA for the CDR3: TGCAGTGCTAGTCTAGCGGGAGTGCGGGAGCAGTACTTC. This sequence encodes CSASLAGVREQYF.

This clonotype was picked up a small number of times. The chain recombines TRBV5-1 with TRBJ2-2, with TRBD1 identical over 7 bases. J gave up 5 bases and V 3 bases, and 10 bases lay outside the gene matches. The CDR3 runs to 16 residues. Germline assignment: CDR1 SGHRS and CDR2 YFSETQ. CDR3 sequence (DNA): TGCGCCAGCAGCTATAACCCCCGGGACAGAACCGGGGAGCTGTTTTTT. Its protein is CASSYNPRDRTGELFF.

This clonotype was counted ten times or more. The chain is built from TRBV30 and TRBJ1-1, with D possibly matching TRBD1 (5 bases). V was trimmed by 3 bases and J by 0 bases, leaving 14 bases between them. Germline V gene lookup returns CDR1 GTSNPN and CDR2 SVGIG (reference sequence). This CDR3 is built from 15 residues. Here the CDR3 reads CAWRDTDFMNTEAFF. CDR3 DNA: TGTGCCTGGAGGGACACGGACTTCATGAACACTGAAGCTTTCTTT.

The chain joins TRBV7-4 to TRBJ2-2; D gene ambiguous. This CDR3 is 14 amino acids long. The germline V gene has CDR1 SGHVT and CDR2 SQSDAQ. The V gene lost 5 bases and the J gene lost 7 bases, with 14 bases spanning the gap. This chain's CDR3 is CASSPFRNDGELFF. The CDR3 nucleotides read TGTGCCAGCAGCCCATTTAGAAACGACGGGGAGCTGTTTTTT. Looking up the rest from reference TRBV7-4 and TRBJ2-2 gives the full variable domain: GAGVSQSPRYKVAKRGRDVALRCDSISGHVTLYWYRQTLGQGSEVLTYSQSDAQRDKSGRPSGRFSAERPERSVSTLKIQRTEQGDSAVYLCASSPFRNDGELFFGEGSRLTVL.

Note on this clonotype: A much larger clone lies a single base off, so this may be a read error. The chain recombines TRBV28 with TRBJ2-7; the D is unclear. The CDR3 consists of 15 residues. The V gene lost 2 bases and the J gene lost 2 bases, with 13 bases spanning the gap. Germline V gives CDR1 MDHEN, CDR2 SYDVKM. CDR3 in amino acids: CASSLRPEYTYEQYF. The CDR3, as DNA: TGTGCCAGCAGTTTACGGCCCGAGTATACCTACGAGCAGTACTTC. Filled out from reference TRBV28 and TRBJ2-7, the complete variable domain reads DVKVTQSSRYLVKRTGEKVFLECVQDMDHENMFWYRQDPGLGLRLIYFSYDVKMKEKGDIPEGYSVSREKKERFSLILESASTNQTSMYLCASSLRPEYTYEQYFGPGTRLTVT.

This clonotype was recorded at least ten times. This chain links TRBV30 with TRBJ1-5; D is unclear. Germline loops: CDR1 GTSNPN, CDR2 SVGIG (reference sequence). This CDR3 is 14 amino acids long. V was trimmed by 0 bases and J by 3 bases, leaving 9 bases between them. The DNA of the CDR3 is TGTGCCTGGAGTGTACTACAGCTCAATCAGCCCCAGCATTTT. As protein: CAWSVLQLNQPQHF.

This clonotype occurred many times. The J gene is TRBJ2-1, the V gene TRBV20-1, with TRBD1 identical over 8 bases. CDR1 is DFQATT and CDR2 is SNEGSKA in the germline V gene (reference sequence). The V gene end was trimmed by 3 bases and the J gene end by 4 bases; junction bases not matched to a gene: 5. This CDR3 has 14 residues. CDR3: CSASFRGPYNEQFF. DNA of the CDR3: TGCAGTGCTAGCTTCAGGGGGCCTTACAATGAGCAGTTCTTC.

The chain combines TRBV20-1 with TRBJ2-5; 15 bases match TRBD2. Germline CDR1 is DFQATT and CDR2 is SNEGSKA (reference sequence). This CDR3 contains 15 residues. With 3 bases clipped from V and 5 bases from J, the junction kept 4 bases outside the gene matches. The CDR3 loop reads CSASGTSGRMETQYF. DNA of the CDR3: TGCAGTGCTAGTGGGACTAGCGGGAGGATGGAGACCCAGTACTTC.

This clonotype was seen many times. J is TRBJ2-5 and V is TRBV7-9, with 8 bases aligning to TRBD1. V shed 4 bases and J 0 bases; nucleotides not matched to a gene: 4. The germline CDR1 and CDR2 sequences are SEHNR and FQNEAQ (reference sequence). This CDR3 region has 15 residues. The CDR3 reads CASSSRQGYQETQYF. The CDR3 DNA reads TGTGCCAGCAGCTCGCGACAGGGGTACCAAGAGACCCAGTACTTC.

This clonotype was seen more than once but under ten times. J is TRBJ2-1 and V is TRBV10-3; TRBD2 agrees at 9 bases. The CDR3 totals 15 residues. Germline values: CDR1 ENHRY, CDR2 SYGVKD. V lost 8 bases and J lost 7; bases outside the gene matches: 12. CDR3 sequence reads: CAIGGWSSGINEQFF. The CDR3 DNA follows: TGTGCCATCGGCGGATGGTCTAGCGGGATAAATGAGCAGTTCTTC.

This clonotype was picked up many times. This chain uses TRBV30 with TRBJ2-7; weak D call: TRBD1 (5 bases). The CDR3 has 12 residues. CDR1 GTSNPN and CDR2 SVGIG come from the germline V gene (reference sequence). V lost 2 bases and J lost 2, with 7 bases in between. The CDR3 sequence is CAWSTGTYEQYF. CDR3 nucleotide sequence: TGTGCCTGGAGTACAGGAACCTACGAGCAGTACTTC.

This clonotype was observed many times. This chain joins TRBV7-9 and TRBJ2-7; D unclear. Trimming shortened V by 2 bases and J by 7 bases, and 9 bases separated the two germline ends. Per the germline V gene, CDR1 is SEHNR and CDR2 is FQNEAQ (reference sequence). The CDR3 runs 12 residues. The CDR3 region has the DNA TGTGCCAGCAGCTTACAGAGGTCAGAGCAGTACTTC. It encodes CASSLQRSEQYF.

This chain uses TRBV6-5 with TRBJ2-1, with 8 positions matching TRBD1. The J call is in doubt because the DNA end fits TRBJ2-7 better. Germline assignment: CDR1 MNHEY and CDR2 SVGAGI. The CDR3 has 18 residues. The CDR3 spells CASSYSGRGLVLYDEQYF. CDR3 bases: TGTGCCAGCAGTTACTCGGGCAGGGGGCTCGTTCTATACGATGAGCAGTACTTC.

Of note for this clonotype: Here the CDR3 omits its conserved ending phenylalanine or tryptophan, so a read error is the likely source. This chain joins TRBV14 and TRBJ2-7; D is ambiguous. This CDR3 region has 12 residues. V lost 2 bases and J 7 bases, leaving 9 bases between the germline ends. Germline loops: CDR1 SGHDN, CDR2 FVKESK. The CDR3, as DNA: TGTGCCAGCAGCCAATGGTCACGAGAGCAGTACCTC. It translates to CASSQWSREQYL.